This entry concerns a single T cell receptor (beta chain). Its cognate antigen is unknown. Germline V gene lookup returns CDR1 ENHRY and CDR2 SYGVKD. The V end was cut by 0 bases, the J end by 2 bases, with 13 bases between. This CDR3 has 16 residues. The data are from a study of T cell responses to AZD1222 COVID-19 vaccine. General observations from the study: In a largely white British group with more females than males, clonal diversity was possibly underestimated. The span of vaccine-associated CD4 TCRs extended across spike, with dominance at 160-218 and 743-854.

Produced via immunoSEQ multiplex PCR; TCRdb's table is partial and in-frame only. Of some 92,000 clones listed, approximately 91% are singletons. The clonotype was recovered from an adult in good health. The sequencing used peripheral blood, collected on day 0 of AZD1222 vaccination. V gene TRBV10-3 combines with J gene TRBJ1-2; D is possibly TRBD1 (6 bases). The CDR3 DNA reads TGTGCCATCAGTGAGTCAGGGGCAGGGGAAAACTATGGCTACACCTTC. Protein sequence: CAISESGAGENYGYTF.